Presented here are 18 T cell receptor beta chains from one specimen sequenced in a study of blood T cell repertoires in COVID-19. Assay: immunoSEQ multiplex PCR; the TCRdb copy retains only in-frame clones and omits some. The table includes over 130,000 clones, about 87% detected once. Sequencing used PBMCs or T cells enriched from blood (not recorded which). These receptors came from a man aged 45-65 years in a cohort exposed to, infected with or recovered from COVID-19 (not recorded which).

As regards this clone: An end of the junction does not agree with germline; a read error may underlie this. The chain has TRBV28 and TRBJ1-5; no definite D call. Germline-derived CDR1 and CDR2 are MDHEN and SYDVKM. This CDR3 contains 12 residues. CDR3 nucleotide sequence: TGTGCCAGCAGTACCGGCCGGGAGCGCGTCAATTTT. Its protein is CASSTGRERVNF.

The V gene is TRBV7-9, the J gene TRBJ2-3; 8 nucleotides match TRBD2. J gave up 0 bases and V 5 bases, and 7 bases lay outside the gene matches. The CDR3 extends over 16 amino acids. The germline CDR1 and CDR2 sequences are SEHNR and FQNEAQ (reference sequence). CDR3 nucleotide sequence: TGTGCCAGCAGCCCCACCTCTAGCGGGAGCACAGATACGCAGTATTTT. Protein product: CASSPTSSGSTDTQYF. Combining the CDR3 with reference TRBV7-9 and TRBJ2-3 gives the whole variable domain DTGVSQNPRHKITKRGQNVTFRCDPISEHNRLYWYRQTLGQGPEFLTYFQNEAQLEKSRLLSDRFSAERPKGSFSTLEIQRTEQGDSAMYLCASSPTSSGSTDTQYFGPGTRLTVL.

The V call is TRBV6-2 or TRBV6-3, the J call TRBJ2-5; a possible D gene is TRBD2 (5 bases). The CDR3 has 11 residues. V lost 4 bases and J lost 7, with 7 bases in between. Germline V gives CDR1 MNHEY, CDR2 SVGEGT. The CDR3 region is CASSSGVTQYF. CDR3 nucleotide sequence: TGTGCCAGCAGTTCCGGGGTGACCCAGTACTTC.

This clone was recorded many times. The chain links TRBV4-1 to TRBJ1-6; TRBD1 might be the D (6 bases). This CDR3 has 15 residues. The V end lost 1 base, the J end lost 7 bases, and 11 bases lay between the germline ends. CDR1 is MGHRA, CDR2 YSYEKL, per germline. As DNA, the CDR3 is TGCGCCAGCAGCCAAGTCCCAGGGGAGAATTCACCCCTCCACTTT. It is translated as CASSQVPGENSPLHF.

The chain has TRBV19 and TRBJ2-5; 9 bases line up with TRBD1. CDR1 is LNHDA and CDR2 is SQIVND in the germline V gene (reference sequence). This CDR3 is 18 amino acids long. V was clipped by 4 bases and J by 2 bases; unmatched bases: 14. The DNA of the CDR3 is TGTGCCAGTAGTAAGGCCTTGGGACAGGGCGTAGGGCAAGAGACCCAGTACTTC. It specifies CASSKALGQGVGQETQYF.

The genes are TRBV19 and TRBJ2-7; D perhaps matches TRBD1 (6 bases). The CDR3 is made up of 16 amino acids. CDR1 and CDR2 from the germline V gene are LNHDA and SQIVND (reference sequence). Trimming took off 9 bases at V and 3 bases at J, with 24 bases between the two ends. CDR3 nucleotides: TGTGCCAGCGCCCGGACAGACCCACTTGATATCTACGAGCAGTACTTC. Translating gives CASARTDPLDIYEQYF.

This clone has a handful of counts. This rearrangement joins TRBV9 to TRBJ1-5, with TRBD1 as a possible D gene (5 bases). Trimming pared 0 bases from V and 6 bases from J, leaving 13 bases between. CDR3 size: 15 residues. Germline V CDR1 and CDR2: SGDLS, YYNGEE. This CDR3 is CASSVGEGGGQPQHF. CDR3 coding DNA: TGTGCCAGCAGCGTAGGGGAGGGTGGGGGTCAGCCCCAGCATTTT.

In its sample, this clone was seen once. The J gene is TRBJ1-1, the V gene TRBV12-5; TRBD1 agrees at 7 bases. CDR3 size: 15 residues. CDR1 is LGHNT and CDR2 is FRNRAP in the germline V gene. Trimming removed 5 bases from V and 5 bases from J; junction bases left unmatched: 11. CDR3 in amino acids: CASGPPNRGLTEAFF. CDR3 in DNA: TGTGCTAGTGGTCCCCCGAACAGGGGATTGACTGAAGCTTTCTTT.

This chain links TRBV30 with TRBJ2-1, with 9 positions matching TRBD1. Germline loops: CDR1 GTSNPN, CDR2 SVGIG (reference sequence). The CDR3 extends over 16 amino acids. The trim removed 5 bases at V and 6 bases at J, leaving 14 bases unmatched. The CDR3 DNA reads TGTGCCTGGGGACTACCCCCGGGACAGGGCTCCAATGAGCAGTTCTTC. Translation: CAWGLPPGQGSNEQFF.

The gene calls are TRBV5-1 and TRBJ2-5; D is perhaps TRBD2 (6 bases). With 0 bases removed from V and 5 bases from J, the gap between germline ends came to 14 bases. The CDR3 extends over 15 amino acids. Germline CDR1 reads SGHRS; CDR2 reads YFSETQ. Here the CDR3 reads CASSLEGARGETQYF. In DNA form, the CDR3 reads TGCGCCAGCAGCTTGGAGGGAGCCCGGGGGGAGACCCAGTACTTC.

V gene TRBV19 combines with J gene TRBJ2-7; TRBD1 matches at 9 bases. The CDR3 runs 13 residues. V lost 8 bases and J lost 1; bases outside the gene matches: 3. Germline V gene data show CDR1 as LNHDA and CDR2 as SQIVND (reference sequence). CDR3 sequence (DNA): TGTGCCAGTGAGGACAGGGGATCCTACGAGCAGTACTTC. It yields the protein CASEDRGSYEQYF.

This rearrangement joins TRBV10-2 to TRBJ1-1, with unresolved D. Germline assignment: CDR1 WSHSY and CDR2 SAAADI. The CDR3 contains 12 residues. V shed 3 bases and J shed 13 bases, with 15 bases lying between them. CDR3 protein: CASSDAQFRGFF. CDR3 sequence (DNA): TGCGCCAGCAGTGACGCCCAATTTCGGGGTTTCTTT.

This clone was detected once. The chain links TRBV12-5 to TRBJ2-2, with 8 bases aligning to TRBD2. CDR3 size: 15 residues. V shed 5 bases, J shed 4 bases, and the junction held 6 bases outside the gene matches. The germline V gene encodes CDR1 LGHNT and CDR2 FRNRAP. The CDR3, as DNA: TGTGCTAGTGGTCGGGGGGGGGCTTCCACCGGGGAGCTGTTTTTT. It is translated as CASGRGGASTGELFF.

The gene calls are TRBV10-2 and TRBJ1-2; tentatively, D is TRBD1 (6 bases). The CDR3 consists of 13 residues. Germline values: CDR1 WSHSY, CDR2 SAAADI. Trimming pared 5 bases from V and 1 base from J, leaving 8 bases between. The CDR3 region is CASSRQDNYGYTF. Here the CDR3 DNA reads TGCGCCAGCAGTCGACAGGATAACTATGGCTACACCTTC.

The chain employs TRBV18 and TRBJ2-1, with D unclear. The CDR3 length is 13 residues. Germline V gene lookup returns CDR1 KGHSH and CDR2 LQKENI. V dropped 2 bases and J dropped 9 bases, with 11 bases sitting between them. The CDR3 here is CASSPAFGSEQFF. CDR3 DNA: TGTGCCAGCTCACCAGCGTTCGGGTCTGAGCAGTTCTTC. Supplemented by reference TRBV18 and TRBJ2-1, the full variable domain reads NAGVMQNPRHLVRRRGQEARLRCSPMKGHSHVYWYRQLPEEGLKFMVYLQKENIIDESGMPKERFSAEFPKEGPSILRIQQVVRGDSAAYFCASSPAFGSEQFFGPGTRLTVL.

This chain joins TRBV5-8 and TRBJ1-5; perhaps TRBD1 as D (5 bases). The germline V gene has CDR1 SGHTS and CDR2 YDEGEE. V gave up 2 bases and J gave up 9 bases, with 12 bases separating them. This CDR3 comprises 13 residues. The CDR3 region is CASSFLRGLPQHF. The CDR3 DNA is TGTGCCAGCAGCTTCCTTCGGGGGTTGCCCCAGCATTTT.

This rearrangement joins TRBV5-1 to TRBJ2-7; 9 bases line up with TRBD2. The CDR3 spans 14 residues. Germline V lookup: CDR1 SGHRS, CDR2 YFSETQ. V was clipped by 4 bases and J by 6 bases; unmatched bases: 8. For the CDR3, the DNA is TGCGCCAGCAGCCTTAGCGGGAGAGGCCTCGAGCAGTACTTC. It yields the protein CASSLSGRGLEQYF.

This chain joins TRBV18 and TRBJ1-5; 7 bases align to TRBD1. CDR3 size: 14 residues. Germline CDR1 KGHSH, CDR2 LQKENI. V shed 3 bases and J 7 bases; nucleotides not matched to a gene: 6. The CDR3 reads CASSPMTGKQPQHF. For the CDR3, the DNA is TGTGCCAGCTCACCGATGACAGGGAAGCAGCCCCAGCATTTT.